This T cell receptor (beta chain) is drawn from a study of blood T cell repertoires in COVID-19. Study-wide context: From T cells, B-cell-depleted T cells, or PBMCs came the material, which was cDNA or gDNA.

V was pared by 1 base and J by 0 bases, with 3 bases of the junction left unmatched. Per the germline V gene, CDR1 is SGHKS and CDR2 is YYEKEE (reference sequence). The CDR3 loop spans 15 amino acids. Original processing notes: From reference gene primer amplification, estimates of nucleated cell counts were derived. Measured with immunoSEQ multiplex PCR; TCRdb has only the in-frame clones, and not every one. V, J and clone size are taken as reported in that table, and D and trimming were inferred from the DNA itself. The table lists approximately 240,000 clones, roughly 80% of them singletons. This sequence was found in a woman aged 30 to 39 who had recovered from COVID-19. Sequencing was done on a sample of peripheral blood. The chain uses TRBV5-5 and TRBJ2-7, with 8 bases lining up with TRBD1. CDR3 coding DNA: TGTGCCAGCAGCTTGCCTACAGGGGGCTCCTACGAGCAGTACTTC. Its protein product is CASSLPTGGSYEQYF.